The 16 T cell receptor beta chains in this list originate from one sample, sequenced in a study of neurological immune-mediated disorders. TCRdb analysed the 5' RACE reads with MiXCR anew, one entry per CDR3 protein. The sample holds roughly 71,000 distinct CDR3 sequences, roughly 3.6% seen once. Sequencing used PBMCs. Receptors were obtained from a young man with multiple sclerosis.

This clonotype was counted ten times or more. The V and J genes are TRBV12-3 or TRBV12-4 and TRBJ2-2; D perhaps matches TRBD2 (5 bases). V lost 3 bases and J 2 bases, leaving 22 bases between the germline ends. The CDR3 spans 19 residues. CDR3 DNA: TGTGCCAGCAGTTTCTCCTACTACTTGAGGGCAATAAACACCGGGGAGCTGTTTTTT. It is translated as CASSFSYYLRAINTGELFF.

This clonotype has at least ten counts. This chain connects TRBV3-1 to TRBJ2-1; D gene unclear. The CDR3 contains 15 residues. V lost 1 base to trimming and J lost 1 base, with 8 bases between them. CDR1 is LGHDT, CDR2 YNNKEL, per germline (reference sequence). For the CDR3, the DNA is TGTGCCAGCAGCCAAGGAGCAGCGTCCTACAATGAGCAGTTCTTC. As protein: CASSQGAASYNEQFF.

This clonotype was seen repeatedly, ten times or more. The chain employs TRBV3-1 and TRBJ1-6; D is unclear. CDR1 is LGHDT, CDR2 YNNKEL, per germline (reference sequence). V dropped 1 base and J dropped 9 bases, with 13 bases sitting between them. This CDR3 is built from 15 residues. CDR3 in DNA: TGTGCCAGCAGCCAAGCCGACGCCCTGGGTTCACCCCTCCACTTT. Amino acids: CASSQADALGSPLHF.

CDR3 DNA: TGTGCCAGCAGCCTTGGCAATCAGCCCCAGCATTTT. It specifies CASSLGNQPQHF. The chain combines TRBV7-9 with TRBJ1-5; D is unresolved. The V end lost 5 bases, the J end lost 2 bases, and 4 bases lay between the germline ends. The CDR3 totals 12 residues. CDR1 SEHNR and CDR2 FQNEAQ come from the germline V gene (reference sequence).

This clonotype has ten or more counts. The chain employs TRBV7-6 and TRBJ2-1, with a tentative D call TRBD1 (6 bases). This CDR3 is built from 17 residues. The germline gives CDR1 SGHVS, CDR2 FNYEAQ. V was pared by 2 bases and J by 7 bases, with 21 bases between. The CDR3 here is CASSLKFFGGRGNEQFF. DNA of the CDR3: TGTGCCAGCAGCTTAAAATTTTTTGGGGGTAGGGGGAATGAGCAGTTCTTC. Variable domain in full (rest from reference TRBV7-6 and TRBJ2-1): GAGVSQSPRYKVTKRGQDVALRCDPISGHVSLYWYRQALGQGPEFLTYFNYEAQQDKSGLPNDRFSAERPEGSISTLTIQRTEQRDSAMYRCASSLKFFGGRGNEQFFGPGTRLTVL.

This clonotype was counted at least ten times. The chain employs TRBV5-6 and TRBJ2-3; D is perhaps TRBD1 (6 bases). With 4 bases removed from V and 5 bases from J, the gap between germline ends came to 14 bases. The CDR3 contains 14 residues. Germline V gene lookup returns CDR1 SGHDT and CDR2 YYEEEE. In DNA form, the CDR3 reads TGTGCCAGCAGCACGGAACAGGGACAAGATACGCAGTATTTT. Protein: CASSTEQGQDTQYF.

This clonotype has ten or more counts. The chain uses TRBV12-3 or TRBV12-4 and TRBJ2-3; TRBD2 aligns across 8 bases. The trim removed 6 bases at V and 8 bases at J, leaving 7 bases unmatched. The CDR3 consists of 13 residues. The CDR3 is CASSRSGVGTQYF. In nucleotides, the CDR3 is TGTGCCAGCAGCCGTAGCGGGGTGGGTACGCAGTATTTT.

This clonotype was seen many times. The chain carries TRBV28 and TRBJ1-6; unclear D gene. Trimming shortened V by 6 bases and J by 6 bases, and 9 bases separated the two germline ends. In germline, CDR1 is MDHEN, CDR2 SYDVKM. The CDR3 totals 13 residues. This CDR3 reads CASREGSNSPLHF. CDR3 nucleotides: TGTGCCAGCAGGGAAGGGAGTAATTCACCCCTCCACTTT.

This clonotype was seen repeatedly, ten times or more. V is TRBV12-5 and J is TRBJ2-5, with TRBD1 matching 11 bases. With 4 bases clipped from V and 4 bases from J, the junction kept 2 bases outside the gene matches. CDR1 and CDR2 (germline): LGHNT, FRNRAP. The CDR3 covers 14 residues. CDR3 bases: TGTGCTAGTGGTTCGGGACAGGGGGGAGAGACCCAGTACTTC. Amino acid sequence: CASGSGQGGETQYF.

In its sample, this clonotype was seen many times. CDR3 protein: CASSLDNSYYGYTF. The CDR3 coding sequence is TGCGCCAGCAGCTTGGATAACAGTTACTATGGCTACACCTTC. This chain joins TRBV5-1 and TRBJ1-2; no firm D call. This CDR3 comprises 14 residues. V was clipped by 0 bases and J by 3 bases, with 9 bases between them. From germline, CDR1 is SGHRS and CDR2 YFSETQ.

This clonotype was seen ten or more times. The rearrangement links TRBV5-1 to TRBJ2-6; 8 nucleotides line up with TRBD1. The CDR3 has 17 amino acids. J lost 0 bases, V lost 3 bases, and 5 bases had no gene match. CDR1 and CDR2 from the germline V gene are SGHRS and YFSETQ. The CDR3 spells CASSSGGSLSGANVLTF. In DNA, the CDR3 is TGCGCCAGCAGCTCAGGGGGCTCCCTCTCTGGGGCCAACGTCCTGACTTTC. The full variable domain, rest sourced from reference TRBV5-1 and TRBJ2-6, is KAGVTQTPRYLIKTRGQQVTLSCSPISGHRSVSWYQQTPGQGLQFLFEYFSETQRNKGNFPGRFSGRQFSNSRSEMNVSTLELGDSALYLCASSSGGSLSGANVLTFGAGSRLTVL.

The table lists this clonotype with many counts. The chain has TRBV4-2 and TRBJ1-2; unclear D gene. V lost 1 base to trimming and J lost 4 bases, with 16 bases between them. CDR3 size: 16 residues. Looked up from germline, CDR1 is LGHNA and CDR2 is YNFKEQ. The CDR3 spells CASSQGEGSRAYGYTF. The CDR3 DNA follows: TGTGCCAGCAGCCAAGGAGAAGGTTCACGTGCCTATGGCTACACCTTC.

This clonotype was counted ten times or more. J is TRBJ1-3 and V is TRBV5-1; D might be TRBD1 (5 bases). This CDR3 has 16 residues. V was trimmed by 2 bases and J by 1 base, leaving 13 bases between them. Germline V lookup: CDR1 SGHRS, CDR2 YFSETQ. The CDR3 is CASSLEGAHSGNTIYF. For the CDR3, the DNA is TGCGCCAGCAGCTTAGAAGGGGCGCATTCTGGAAACACCATATATTTT.

This clonotype was counted at least ten times. V gene TRBV4-1 combines with J gene TRBJ1-1, with D perhaps matching TRBD1 (6 bases). The CDR3 has 14 amino acids. V was trimmed by 5 bases and J by 0 bases, leaving 10 bases between them. CDR1 and CDR2 from the germline V gene are MGHRA and YSYEKL. The CDR3 DNA reads TGCGCCAGCAGCGGGGACAAAATGAACACTGAAGCTTTCTTT. It translates to CASSGDKMNTEAFF.

Ten or more counts support this clonotype. This rearrangement joins TRBV6-1 to TRBJ1-1; a possible D gene is TRBD1 (6 bases). CDR1 and CDR2 (germline): MNHNS, SASEGT. The V gene lost 2 bases and the J gene lost 3 bases, with 13 bases spanning the gap. This CDR3 is 15 amino acids long. The DNA of the CDR3 is TGTGCCAGCAGTGAAAGATCGGACAGCTACACTGAAGCTTTCTTT. Amino acid sequence: CASSERSDSYTEAFF.

In its sample, this clonotype is medium-sized. V is TRBV7-9 and J is TRBJ2-7; D perhaps matches TRBD2 (5 bases). CDR3 size: 13 residues. Germline CDR1 and CDR2: SEHNR and FQNEAQ (reference sequence). V was pared by 2 bases and J by 1 base, with 6 bases between. The chain's CDR3 is CASSLPGSYEQYF. CDR3 DNA sequence: TGTGCCAGCAGCTTACCGGGATCCTACGAGCAGTACTTC.